This TCR beta chain was captured by sequencing in a study of shared clonotypes between healthy human individuals. The overall study: A couple of female and a few male donors aged 18 to 49 were enrolled.

This clone occurred once. Its target is not known. The germline V and J ends were trimmed by 0 bases and 5 bases, with 16 bases remaining between them. CDR1 is SGHTA and CDR2 is FQGNSA in the germline V gene. The CDR3 is made up of 16 amino acids. Produced via immunoSEQ multiplex PCR; TCRdb's table is partial and in-frame only. The sample has roughly 1,000,000 clones, around 78% seen once. The study, taken as a whole, reports: Incompleteness in sorted-subset sequencing, despite large depth, was shown by rarefaction. Some naive CD4 clonotypes, around 5%, turned up in common across a few donors. Against clonotypes common to all four donors, non-shared ones had lower generation probabilities.

The TCR sequence derives from a man in his late teens or twenties in good health. Some clones in this sample may be carry-over from other donors' samples. The rearrangement links TRBV7-2 to TRBJ2-5; D ambiguous. The sample consisted of memory CD4+ T cells from PBMCs. Subset of the sample: CD45RA-negative fraction. The CDR3: CASSLAVAYRFETQYF. CDR3 in DNA: TGTGCCAGCAGCTTAGCGGTGGCCTATCGGTTCGAGACCCAGTACTTC. Looking up the rest from reference TRBV7-2 and TRBJ2-5 gives the full variable domain: GAGVSQSPSNKVTEKGKDVELRCDPISGHTALYWYRQSLGQGLEFLIYFQGNSAPDKSGLPSDRFSAERTGGSVSTLTIQRTQQEDSAVYLCASSLAVAYRFETQYFGPGTRLLVL.